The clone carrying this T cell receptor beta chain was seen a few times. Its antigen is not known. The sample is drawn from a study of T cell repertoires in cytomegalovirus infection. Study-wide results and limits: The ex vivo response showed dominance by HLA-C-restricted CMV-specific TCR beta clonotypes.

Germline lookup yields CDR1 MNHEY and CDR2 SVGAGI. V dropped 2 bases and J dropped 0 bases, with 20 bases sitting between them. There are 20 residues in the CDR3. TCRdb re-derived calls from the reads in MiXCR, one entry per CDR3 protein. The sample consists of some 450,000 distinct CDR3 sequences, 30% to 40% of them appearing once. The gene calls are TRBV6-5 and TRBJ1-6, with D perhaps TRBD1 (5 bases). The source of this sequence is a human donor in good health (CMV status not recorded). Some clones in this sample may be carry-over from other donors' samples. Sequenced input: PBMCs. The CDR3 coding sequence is TGTGCCAGCAGTTACGGCAGGGCTAAAGGGATAAGCTCCTATAATTCACCCCTCCACTTT. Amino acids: CASSYGRAKGISSYNSPLHF.